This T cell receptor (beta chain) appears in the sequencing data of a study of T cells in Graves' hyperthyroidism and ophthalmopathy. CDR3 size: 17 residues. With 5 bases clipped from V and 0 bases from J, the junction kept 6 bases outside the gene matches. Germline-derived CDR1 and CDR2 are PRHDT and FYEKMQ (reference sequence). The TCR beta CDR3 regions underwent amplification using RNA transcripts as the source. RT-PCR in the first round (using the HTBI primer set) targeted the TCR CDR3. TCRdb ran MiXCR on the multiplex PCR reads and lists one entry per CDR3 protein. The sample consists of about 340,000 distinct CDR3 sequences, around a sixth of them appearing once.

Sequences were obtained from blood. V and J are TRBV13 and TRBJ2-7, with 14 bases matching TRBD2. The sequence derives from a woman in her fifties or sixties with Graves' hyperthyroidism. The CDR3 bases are TGTGCCAGCAGCCGGCCGGGACTAGCGGGGGCCTCCTACGAGCAGTACTTC. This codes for CASSRPGLAGASYEQYF.